This T cell receptor (beta chain) comes out of a study of molecular identifiers for immune sequencing clone quantification. This clonotype was counted many times. CDR1 LGHDT and CDR2 YNNKEL come from the germline V gene (reference sequence). Trimming cost V 0 bases and J 2 bases, with 12 bases left between them. The CDR3 spans 16 residues. TCRdb redid the calling of the PCR reads with MiXCR, one entry per CDR3 protein. This sample carries a few hundred thousand distinct CDR3 sequences, under 30% of them seen once, and the ten largest clones take 0.7% to 0.9%. The sequence derives from a human donor in good health. Some libraries in this study had Jurkat cell RNA spiked in. Material for sequencing was naive CD8+ T cells from blood, with Jurkat cell RNA spiked in. Regarding subset: FACS-sorted CD8+CD4-CCR7+CD45RA+ naive T cells. The rearrangement uses TRBV3-1 and TRBJ2-3; D is possibly TRBD2 (5 bases). DNA of the CDR3: TGTGCCAGCAGCCAAGATGTGGGGAGCTACACAGATACGCAGTATTTT. It codes for CASSQDVGSYTDTQYF.